The sequence of this TCR beta chain was determined in a study of blood T cells in healthy people across ages. Study details: About one barcoded beta molecule per two T cells was captured by template switching. Study findings and constraints: Naive and antigen-experienced cells were not separated, limiting conclusive comparison. With donor CMV status unknown, expanded clonotype changes were possibly confounded.

Turning to this clonotype: What it binds is unknown.

Alongside a J-beta primer mix, a sample-barcoded 5' primer served in a second PCR lasting about 7 to 12 cycles. Per sample, CDR3-containing paired-end reads numbered at least 2.5 million. MiXCR was run by TCRdb on the 5' RACE reads, yielding one entry per CDR3 protein. Of hundreds of thousands of distinct CDR3 sequences listed, 40% to 65% were seen once; the top ten hold approximately 13%. This CDR3 has 12 amino acids. Trimming removed 3 bases at V and 6 bases at J, with 6 bases between. The source of this sequence is a woman of 80 years or more in good health. Source material: blood. The chain joins TRBV12-3 or TRBV12-4 to TRBJ2-1; D call uncertain. CDR3 DNA: TGTGCCAGCAGTTTCGGCACCAATGAGCAGTTCTTC. Residues: CASSFGTNEQFF.